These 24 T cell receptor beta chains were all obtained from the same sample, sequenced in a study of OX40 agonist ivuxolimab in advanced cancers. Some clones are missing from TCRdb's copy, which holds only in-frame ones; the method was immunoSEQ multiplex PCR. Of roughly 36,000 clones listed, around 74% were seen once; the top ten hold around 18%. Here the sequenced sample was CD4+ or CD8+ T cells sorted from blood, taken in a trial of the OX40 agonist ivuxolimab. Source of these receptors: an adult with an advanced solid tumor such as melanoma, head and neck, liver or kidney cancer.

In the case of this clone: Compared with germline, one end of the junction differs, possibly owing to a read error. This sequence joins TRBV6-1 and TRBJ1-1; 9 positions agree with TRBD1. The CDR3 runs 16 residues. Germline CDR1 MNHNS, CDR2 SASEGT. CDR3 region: CAISARQGEGATEAFF. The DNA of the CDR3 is TGTGCCATCAGTGCCCGACAGGGGGAAGGAGCAACTGAAGCTTTCTTT.

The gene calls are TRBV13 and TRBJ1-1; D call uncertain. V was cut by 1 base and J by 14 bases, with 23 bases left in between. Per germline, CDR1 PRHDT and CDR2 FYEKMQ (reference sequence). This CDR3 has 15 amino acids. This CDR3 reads CASSLEQDPLSGVFF. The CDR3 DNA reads TGTGCCAGCAGCTTAGAGCAGGATCCTCTCTCGGGAGTGTTCTTT.

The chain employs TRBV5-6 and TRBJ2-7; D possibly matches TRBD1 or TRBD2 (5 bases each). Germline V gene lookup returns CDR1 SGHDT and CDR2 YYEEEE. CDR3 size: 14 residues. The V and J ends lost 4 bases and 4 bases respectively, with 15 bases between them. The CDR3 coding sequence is TGTGCCAGCAGCGACTGGGACGGGCTTTACGAGCAGTACGTC. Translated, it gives CASSDWDGLYEQYV.

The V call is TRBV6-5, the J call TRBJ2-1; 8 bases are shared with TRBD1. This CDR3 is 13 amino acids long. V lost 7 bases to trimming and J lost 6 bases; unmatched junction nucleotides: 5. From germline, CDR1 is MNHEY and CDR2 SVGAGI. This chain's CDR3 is CASTQQGGNEQFF. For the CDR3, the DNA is TGTGCCAGCACCCAACAGGGGGGCAATGAGCAGTTCTTC.

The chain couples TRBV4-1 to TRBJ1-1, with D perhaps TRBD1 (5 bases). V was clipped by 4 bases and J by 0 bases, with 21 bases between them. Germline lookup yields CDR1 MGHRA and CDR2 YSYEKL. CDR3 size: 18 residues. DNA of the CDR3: TGCGCCAGCAGCCGAAAGCCCGGGACGGGGCTATTGAACACTGAAGCTTTCTTT. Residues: CASSRKPGTGLLNTEAFF.

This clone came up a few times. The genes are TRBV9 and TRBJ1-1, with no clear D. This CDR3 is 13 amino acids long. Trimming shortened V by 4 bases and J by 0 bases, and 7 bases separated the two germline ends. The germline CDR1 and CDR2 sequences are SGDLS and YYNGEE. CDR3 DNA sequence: TGTGCCAGCAGCACTCAGGTGAACACTGAAGCTTTCTTT. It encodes CASSTQVNTEAFF.

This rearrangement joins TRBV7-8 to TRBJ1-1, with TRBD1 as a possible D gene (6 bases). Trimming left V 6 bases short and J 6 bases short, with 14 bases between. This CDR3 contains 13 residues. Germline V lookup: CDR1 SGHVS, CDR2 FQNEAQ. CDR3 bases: TGTGCCAGCAGAGAAACAGGGTCGGCTGAAGCTTTCTTT. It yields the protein CASRETGSAEAFF.

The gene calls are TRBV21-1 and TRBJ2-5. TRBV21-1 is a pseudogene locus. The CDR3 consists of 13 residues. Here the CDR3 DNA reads TGTGCCAGCAGCAATACAGGGAGGGAGACCCAGTACTTC. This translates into CASSNTGRETQYF.

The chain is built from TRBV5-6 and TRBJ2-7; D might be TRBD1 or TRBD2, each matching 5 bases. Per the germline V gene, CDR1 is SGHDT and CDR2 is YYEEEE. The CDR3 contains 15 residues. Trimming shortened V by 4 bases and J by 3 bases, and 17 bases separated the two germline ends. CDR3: CASSLAKWDDYEQYV. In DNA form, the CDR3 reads TGTGCCAGCAGCCTTGCAAAGTGGGACGACTACGAGCAGTACGTC.

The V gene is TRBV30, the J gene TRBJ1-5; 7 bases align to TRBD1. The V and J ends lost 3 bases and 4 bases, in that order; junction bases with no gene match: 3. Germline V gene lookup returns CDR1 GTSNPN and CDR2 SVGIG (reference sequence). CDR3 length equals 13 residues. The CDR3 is CAWSLQGNQPQHF. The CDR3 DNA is TGTGCCTGGAGCTTACAGGGGAATCAGCCCCAGCATTTT.

As DNA, the CDR3 is TGTGCCAGTAGTGCGACAGGGGTAAGGTCTGAAGCTTTCTTT. This encodes CASSATGVRSEAFF. The V and J genes are TRBV19 and TRBJ1-1; 8 bases line up with TRBD1. The length of the CDR3 is 14 residues. V was clipped by 5 bases and J by 6 bases; unmatched bases: 8. Per the germline V gene, CDR1 is LNHDA and CDR2 is SQIVND (reference sequence).

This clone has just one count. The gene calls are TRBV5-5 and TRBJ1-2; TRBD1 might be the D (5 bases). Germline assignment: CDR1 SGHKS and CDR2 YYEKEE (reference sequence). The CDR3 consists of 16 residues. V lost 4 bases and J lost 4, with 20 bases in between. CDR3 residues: CASSRRGDLSTYGYTF. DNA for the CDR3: TGTGCCAGCAGCCGTAGAGGGGACCTAAGTACCTATGGCTACACCTTC.

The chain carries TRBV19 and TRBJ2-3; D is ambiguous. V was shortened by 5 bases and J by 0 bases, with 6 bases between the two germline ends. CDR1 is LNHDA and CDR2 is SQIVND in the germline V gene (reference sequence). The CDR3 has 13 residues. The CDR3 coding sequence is TGTGCCAGTAGTCGCTATAGCACAGATACGCAGTATTTT. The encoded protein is CASSRYSTDTQYF.

As DNA, the CDR3 is TGTGCCAGCAGTGAGTTGGGCGGCAAAAACATTCAGTACTTC. Translation: CASSELGGKNIQYF. The genes are TRBV6-1 and TRBJ2-4; D not certain. This CDR3 has 14 residues. The germline V gene encodes CDR1 MNHNS and CDR2 SASEGT. Deletions cut 3 bases from V and 3 bases from J, with 9 bases between.

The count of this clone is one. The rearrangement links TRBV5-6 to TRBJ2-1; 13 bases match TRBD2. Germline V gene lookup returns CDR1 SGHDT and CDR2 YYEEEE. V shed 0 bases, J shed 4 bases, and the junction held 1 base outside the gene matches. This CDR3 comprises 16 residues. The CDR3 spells CASSLGTSGGYNEQFF. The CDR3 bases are TGTGCCAGCAGCTTGGGGACTAGCGGGGGATACAATGAGCAGTTCTTC.

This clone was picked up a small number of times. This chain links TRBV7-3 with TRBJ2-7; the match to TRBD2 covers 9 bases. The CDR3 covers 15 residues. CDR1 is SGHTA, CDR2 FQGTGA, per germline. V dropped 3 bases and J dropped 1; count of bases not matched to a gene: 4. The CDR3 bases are TGTGCCAGCAGCTTTGGCGGGGGGGCATCCTACGAGCAGTACTTC. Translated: CASSFGGGASYEQYF.

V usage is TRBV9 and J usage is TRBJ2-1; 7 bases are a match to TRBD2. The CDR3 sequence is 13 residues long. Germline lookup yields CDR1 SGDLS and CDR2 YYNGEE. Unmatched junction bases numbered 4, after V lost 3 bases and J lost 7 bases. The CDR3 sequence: CASSGTSRNEQFF. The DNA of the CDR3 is TGTGCCAGCAGCGGGACTAGTAGGAATGAGCAGTTCTTC. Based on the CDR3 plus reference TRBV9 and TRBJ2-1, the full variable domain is DSGVTQTPKHLITATGQRVTLRCSPRSGDLSVYWYQQSLDQGLQFLIQYYNGEERAKGNILERFSAQQFPDLHSELNLSSLELGDSALYFCASSGTSRNEQFFGPGTRLTVL.

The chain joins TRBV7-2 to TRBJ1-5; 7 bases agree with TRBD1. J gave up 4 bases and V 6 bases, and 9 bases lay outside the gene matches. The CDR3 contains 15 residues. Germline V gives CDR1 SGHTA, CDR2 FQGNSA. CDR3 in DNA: TGTGCCAGCAGTTCTCAACAGGGGTGGAATCAGCCCCAGCATTTT. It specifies CASSSQQGWNQPQHF.

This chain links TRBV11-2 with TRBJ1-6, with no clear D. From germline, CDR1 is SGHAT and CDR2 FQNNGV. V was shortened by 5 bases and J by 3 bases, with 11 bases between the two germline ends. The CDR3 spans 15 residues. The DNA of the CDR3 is TGTGCCAGCAGCAAGACCACAAACTATAATTCACCCCTCCACTTT. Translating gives CASSKTTNYNSPLHF.

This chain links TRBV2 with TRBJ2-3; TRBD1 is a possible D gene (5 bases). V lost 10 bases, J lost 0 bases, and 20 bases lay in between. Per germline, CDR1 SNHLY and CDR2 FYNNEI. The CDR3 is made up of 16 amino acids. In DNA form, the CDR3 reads TGTGCCACCGGATTGATCGACAGACCTAGCACAGATACGCAGTATTTT. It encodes CATGLIDRPSTDTQYF.

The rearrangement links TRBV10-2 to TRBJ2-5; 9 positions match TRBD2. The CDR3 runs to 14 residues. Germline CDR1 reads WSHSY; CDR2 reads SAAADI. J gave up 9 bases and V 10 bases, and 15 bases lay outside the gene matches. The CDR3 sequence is CATSPPGLALAQYF. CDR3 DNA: TGCGCCACCTCACCGCCGGGACTAGCTTTGGCCCAGTACTTC.

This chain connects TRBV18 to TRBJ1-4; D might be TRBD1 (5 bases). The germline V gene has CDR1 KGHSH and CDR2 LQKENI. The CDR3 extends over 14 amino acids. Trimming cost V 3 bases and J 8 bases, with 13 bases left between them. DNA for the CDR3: TGTGCCAGCTCACCGCGGGACCAGGAGGAAAAACTGTTTTTT. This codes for CASSPRDQEEKLFF. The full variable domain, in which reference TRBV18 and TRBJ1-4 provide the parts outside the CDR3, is NAGVMQNPRHLVRRRGQEARLRCSPMKGHSHVYWYRQLPEEGLKFMVYLQKENIIDESGMPKERFSAEFPKEGPSILRIQQVVRGDSAAYFCASSPRDQEEKLFFGSGTQLSVL.

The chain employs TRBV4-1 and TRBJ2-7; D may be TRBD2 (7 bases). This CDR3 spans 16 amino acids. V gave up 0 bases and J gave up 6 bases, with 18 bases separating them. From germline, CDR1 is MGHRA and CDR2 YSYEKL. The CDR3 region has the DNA TGCGCCAGCAGCCAAGATCCCAGGGGAGGGTCTTCCGAGCAGTACTTC. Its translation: CASSQDPRGGSSEQYF.

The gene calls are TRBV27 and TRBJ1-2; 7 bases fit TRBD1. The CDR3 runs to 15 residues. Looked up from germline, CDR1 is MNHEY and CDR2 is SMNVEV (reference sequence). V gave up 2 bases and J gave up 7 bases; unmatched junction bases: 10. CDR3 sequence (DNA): TGTGCCAGCAGTTTAACAGGGGTATGGTTCGGTGGCTACACCTTC. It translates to CASSLTGVWFGGYTF.